The rows below give T cell receptor beta chains drawn from one sample of a study of T cell repertoires in cytomegalovirus infection. A single record per CDR3 protein comes from TCRdb applying MiXCR to the reads. The sample yields approximately 50,000 distinct CDR3 sequences, over 15% seen once. The antigens these receptors bind are not known. The sample was CD8+ T cells from cultured PBMCs, taken from culture after CMV antigen stimulation. The receptors shown here come from a human donor in good health (CMV status not recorded). Some clones in this sample may be carry-over from other donors' samples. Both conserved end residues are part of each CDR3. The D gene is left open where the match is weak. For some rows the clone size is stated as once, few or many, or as a class when expanded; others skip it.

TRBJ2-5	NA	NA	TRBV7-8	TGTGCCAGCAGCTTAGCGGAGGGAAGAGAGACCCAGTACTTC	CASSLAEGRETQYF
TRBJ2-7	NA	TRBD1	TRBV7-2	TGTGCCAGCAGCTTACTCCACTGGGACAGCTCCTACGAGCAGTACTTC	CASSLLHWDSSYEQYF
TRBJ2-1	NA	NA	TRBV6-2/TRBV6-3	TGTGCCAGCAGTTGGATCACTAGTGGGCCTTACAATGAGCAGTTCTTC	CASSWITSGPYNEQFF
TRBJ1-1	few	NA	TRBV12-3/TRBV12-4	TGTGCCAGCAGTTTGGGGTACACTGAAGCTTTCTTT	CASSLGYTEAFF
TRBJ2-7	NA	NA	TRBV15	TGTGCCACCAGCAGACATGGATCGACGCCCTACGAGCAGTACTTC	CATSRHGSTPYEQYF
TRBJ2-3	NA	NA	TRBV11-1	TGTGCCAGCAGCCAGAGAAGCACAGATACGCAGTATTTT	CASSQRSTDTQYF
TRBJ2-6	few	NA	TRBV2	TGTGCCACGGATGCCTCTGGGGCCAACGTCCTGACTTTC	CATDASGANVLTF
TRBJ2-3	NA	TRBD1	TRBV19	TGTGCCAGTAGTATTTGGACAGGGAGGACAGATACGCAGTATTTT	CASSIWTGRTDTQYF
TRBJ2-5	NA	NA	TRBV11-3	TGTGCCAGCAGCTATACAGGCGGGACCCAGTACTTC	CASSYTGGTQYF
TRBJ2-2	NA	NA	TRBV7-6	TGTGCCAGCAGCTCGTGGGGGGCAGTCGGCACCGGGGAGCTGTTTTTT	CASSSWGAVGTGELFF
TRBJ2-6	few	TRBD1	TRBV7-9	TGTGCCAGCAGCTTCGACAGGGGTCCCTCTGGGGCCAACGTCCTGACTTTC	CASSFDRGPSGANVLTF
TRBJ1-5	NA	TRBD1	TRBV4-3	TGCGCCAGCAGCCAACTACAGGGGAGCCATCAGCCCCAGCATTTT	CASSQLQGSHQPQHF
TRBJ2-7	NA	TRBD2	TRBV7-2	TGTGCCAGCAGCCCCCGTGTTGGCGGGGGGGCGGGGTACGAGCAGTACTTC	CASSPRVGGGAGYEQYF
TRBJ1-3	few	NA	TRBV7-9	TGTGCCAGCAGCTTAGCGCCCGGACCTTCTATCGTAAACACCATATATTTT	CASSLAPGPSIVNTIYF
TRBJ1-1	few	NA	TRBV29-1	TGCAGCGTTCCTCTCGCGGGCGCGGACACTGAAGCTTTCTTT	CSVPLAGADTEAFF
TRBJ2-3	NA	NA	TRBV15	TGTGCCACCAGCAGAGCGGCGGCCCGTAGTACAGATACGCAGTATTTT	CATSRAAARSTDTQYF